A single sample gave rise to the 28 T cell receptor beta chains below, sequenced in a study of T cell responses to AZD1222 COVID-19 vaccine. Some clones are missing from TCRdb's copy, which holds only in-frame ones; the method was immunoSEQ multiplex PCR. The sample has 100,000 to 150,000 clones, approximately 85% seen once. Sequences were derived from peripheral blood, sampled 28 days after the second dose of the MenACWY control vaccine. These receptors were obtained from an adult who received the MenACWY meningococcal vaccine as a control.

In its sample, this clone was seen once. The chain employs TRBV10-3 and TRBJ1-3; 8 bases agree with TRBD1. The germline V gene has CDR1 ENHRY and CDR2 SYGVKD. The junction had 9 bases not matched to a gene; V was cut back by 3 bases and J by 8 bases. The CDR3 length is 15 residues. The CDR3 here is CAISDAGQAADTIYF. In DNA form, the CDR3 reads TGTGCCATCAGTGACGCGGGACAGGCAGCTGACACCATATATTTT.

DNA of the CDR3: TGCAGTGCTAGTGGCGGAGGGGGGGGAACTGAAGCTTTCTTT. Amino acids: CSASGGGGGTEAFF. The chain uses TRBV20-1 and TRBJ1-1, with a possible D match to TRBD1 (6 bases). Trimming pared 3 bases from V and 5 bases from J, leaving 16 bases between. The CDR3 is 14 residues long. From germline, CDR1 is DFQATT and CDR2 SNEGSKA (reference sequence).

The V gene is TRBV7-2, the J gene TRBJ1-4, with D perhaps matching TRBD1 (6 bases). V lost 1 base and J lost 8, with 20 bases in between. This CDR3 has 17 residues. Germline V gene data show CDR1 as SGHTA and CDR2 as FQGNSA. CDR3 amino acids: CASSLGVGAGEREKLFF. The CDR3 DNA sequence: TGTGCCAGCAGCTTAGGAGTCGGGGCAGGGGAACGCGAAAAACTGTTTTTT.

The V gene is TRBV6-4, the J gene TRBJ2-6; D ambiguous. Trimming left V 4 bases short and J 0 bases short, with 13 bases between. Germline V gene data show CDR1 as MRHNA and CDR2 as SNTAGT. The CDR3 sequence is 17 residues long. The CDR3 spells CASSARIVRSGANVLTF. The CDR3 DNA sequence: TGTGCCAGCAGTGCCCGGATTGTGCGCTCTGGGGCCAACGTCCTGACTTTC.

This rearrangement joins TRBV2 to TRBJ1-2, with 10 bases identical to TRBD1. The CDR3 covers 12 residues. Germline CDR1 and CDR2: SNHLY and FYNNEI. After removal of 7 bases from V and 7 bases from J, the junction contained 3 bases not matched to a gene. The CDR3 bases are TGTGCCAGCATGTGGGACAGGGGTGGCTACACCTTC. It codes for CASMWDRGGYTF.

The DNA of the CDR3 is TGTGCCAGCAGACCAGCAGCGGGTTCACCCCTCCACTTT. The encoded protein is CASRPAAGSPLHF. V usage is TRBV12-3 or TRBV12-4 and J usage is TRBJ1-6; D gene ambiguous. Trimming took 6 bases from V and 9 from J, leaving 12 bases between them. The CDR3 has 13 amino acids.

The chain combines TRBV27 with TRBJ1-2; D perhaps matches TRBD1 (5 bases). V was pared by 6 bases and J by 4 bases, with 18 bases between. The germline V gene encodes CDR1 MNHEY and CDR2 SMNVEV (reference sequence). The CDR3 covers 15 residues. The DNA for the CDR3 is TGTGCCAGCAGCCCAAGTTCAGGGTATCCCTATGGCTACACCTTC. It yields the protein CASSPSSGYPYGYTF.

V and J are TRBV24-1 and TRBJ1-2; the D is unclear. The V end lost 4 bases, the J end lost 2 bases, and 25 bases lay between the germline ends. This CDR3 has 19 residues. The germline CDR1 and CDR2 sequences are KGHDR and SFDVKD. The CDR3 here is CATSDPSLTDRGANYGYTF. The DNA for the CDR3 is TGTGCCACCAGTGACCCTTCCCTGACGGATCGGGGAGCGAACTATGGCTACACCTTC.

The gene calls are TRBV5-1 and TRBJ1-1; 7 bases are shared with TRBD1. Trimming cost V 4 bases and J 1 base; bases outside gene matches: 10. CDR3 length: 16 residues. Germline V gene data show CDR1 as SGHRS and CDR2 as YFSETQ. For the CDR3, the DNA is TGCGCCAGCAGCCTATTACAGGGGAAGGGGAACACTGAAGCTTTCTTT. Residues: CASSLLQGKGNTEAFF.

This clone was counted only a few times. The chain couples TRBV29-1 to TRBJ2-7; a possible D gene is TRBD1 (5 bases). Per germline, CDR1 SQVTM and CDR2 ANQGSEA. The CDR3 consists of 12 residues. The V end was cut by 7 bases, the J end by 2 bases, with 12 bases between. CDR3 loop: CSGSGAAYEQYF. CDR3 in DNA: TGCAGCGGGAGTGGGGCAGCCTACGAGCAGTACTTC.

The J gene is TRBJ2-1, the V gene TRBV5-6; D not certain. The germline CDR1 and CDR2 sequences are SGHDT and YYEEEE. The V and J ends lost 0 bases and 9 bases respectively, with 10 bases between them. The CDR3 totals 13 residues. The CDR3 DNA reads as TGTGCCAGCAGCTTGGCAGCCCCGGGTGAGCAGTTCTTC. This translates into CASSLAAPGEQFF.

The rearrangement joins TRBV9 to TRBJ2-7; D is tentatively TRBD1 or TRBD2 (6 bases each). Germline values: CDR1 SGDLS, CDR2 YYNGEE. This CDR3 contains 15 residues. Trimming left V 0 bases short and J 0 bases short, with 10 bases between. Here the CDR3 DNA reads TGTGCCAGCAGCGTAGGGGGGGCTATCTCCTACGAGCAGTACTTC. As protein: CASSVGGAISYEQYF. The whole variable domain, filled in from reference TRBV9 and TRBJ2-7, reads DSGVTQTPKHLITATGQRVTLRCSPRSGDLSVYWYQQSLDQGLQFLIQYYNGEERAKGNILERFSAQQFPDLHSELNLSSLELGDSALYFCASSVGGAISYEQYFGPGTRLTVT.

The chain uses TRBV14 and TRBJ2-3, with D unclear. V was trimmed by 6 bases and J by 0 bases, leaving 13 bases between them. Germline V gives CDR1 SGHDN, CDR2 FVKESK. The CDR3 contains 15 residues. CDR3 in amino acids: CASSPRVYSTDTQYF. The CDR3 coding sequence is TGTGCCAGCAGTCCAAGGGTTTATAGCACAGATACGCAGTATTTT.

The gene calls are TRBV5-4 and TRBJ1-2, with D possibly TRBD1 on 5 matching bases. Trimming left V 3 bases short and J 12 bases short, with 18 bases between. The CDR3 spans 13 residues. CDR1 and CDR2 from the germline V gene are SGHNT and YYREEE (reference sequence). The chain's CDR3 is CASSSKSGPGDTF. CDR3 nucleotide sequence: TGTGCCAGCAGCTCGAAATCGGGGCCAGGTGACACCTTC.

The CDR3 loop is CASSPSGGASYNEQFF. The DNA for the CDR3 is TGCGCCAGCAGCCCCTCCGGGGGGGCCTCCTACAATGAGCAGTTCTTC. The chain links TRBV5-1 to TRBJ2-1; 8 bases map to TRBD2. V shed 4 bases and J 0 bases; nucleotides not matched to a gene: 6. Per germline, CDR1 SGHRS and CDR2 YFSETQ. The CDR3 loop spans 16 amino acids.

The genes are TRBV5-1 and TRBJ2-3; 8 nucleotides match TRBD2. CDR1 and CDR2 from the germline V gene are SGHRS and YFSETQ. The CDR3 is 16 amino acids. The junction had 8 bases not matched to a gene; V was cut back by 4 bases and J by 1 base. CDR3 nucleotides: TGCGCCAGCAGCGGCCTGGCGGGAGGCGGCACAGATACGCAGTATTTT. It yields the protein CASSGLAGGGTDTQYF.

The chain employs TRBV4-3 and TRBJ2-4, with 7 bases identical to TRBD1. The CDR3 is made up of 15 amino acids. Germline V gene sequence: CDR1 LGHNA, CDR2 YSLEER. V shed 3 bases, J shed 4 bases, and the junction held 6 bases outside the gene matches. The CDR3 is CASSQNRGTKNIQYF. The CDR3 nucleotides are TGCGCCAGCAGCCAGAACAGGGGCACGAAAAACATTCAGTACTTC.

The rearrangement uses TRBV11-2 and TRBJ2-1; D is tentatively TRBD1 or TRBD2 (5 bases each). Germline assignment: CDR1 SGHAT and CDR2 FQNNGV. This CDR3 region has 15 residues. Between the trimmed V and J ends, which lost 4 bases and 3 bases, there was a span of 13 bases. The CDR3 sequence: CASSSPRGSYNEQFF. CDR3 coding DNA: TGTGCCAGCAGCTCCCCCCGGGGCAGCTACAATGAGCAGTTCTTC.

The rearrangement links TRBV11-1 to TRBJ2-5; D is possibly TRBD1 (5 bases). Per the germline V gene, CDR1 is SGHAT and CDR2 is FQDESV (reference sequence). CDR3 length: 13 residues. The V end was cut by 5 bases, the J end by 2 bases, with 9 bases between. The CDR3 protein is CASSLGAQETQYF. In DNA form, the CDR3 reads TGTGCCAGCAGCCTAGGGGCGCAAGAGACCCAGTACTTC. Complete variable domain (other parts from reference TRBV11-1 and TRBJ2-5): EAEVAQSPRYKITEKSQAVAFWCDPISGHATLYWYRQILGQGPELLVQFQDESVVDDSQLPKDRFSAERLKGVDSTLKIQPAELGDSAMYLCASSLGAQETQYFGPGTRLLVL.

The J gene is TRBJ1-4, the V gene TRBV7-2; tentative D call: TRBD1 (5 bases). In germline, CDR1 is SGHTA, CDR2 FQGNSA. V gave up 5 bases and J gave up 5 bases, with 21 bases separating them. This CDR3 contains 17 residues. The CDR3 loop reads CASSPGPNRLSNEKLFF. In DNA form, the CDR3 reads TGTGCCAGCAGCCCCGGGCCCAACAGGCTGTCGAATGAAAAACTGTTTTTT.

The rearrangement joins TRBV28 to TRBJ1-2, with D uncertain. The CDR3 runs 14 residues. Trimming left V 1 base short and J 1 base short, with 7 bases between. Germline V lookup: CDR1 MDHEN, CDR2 SYDVKM. The CDR3 region has the DNA TGTGCCAGCAGTTTATATCGGGGTAACTATGGCTACACCTTC. Translated, it gives CASSLYRGNYGYTF.

The V and J genes are TRBV27 and TRBJ1-6; D is ambiguous. Germline assignment: CDR1 MNHEY and CDR2 SMNVEV (reference sequence). Deletions cut 2 bases from V and 11 bases from J, with 10 bases between. CDR3 size: 13 residues. The CDR3 DNA reads as TGTGCCAGCAGTTTAGGTTTCGTTACACCCCTCCACTTT. Its translation: CASSLGFVTPLHF.

The V gene is TRBV19, the J gene TRBJ1-6; D call uncertain. V was shortened by 5 bases and J by 10 bases, with 9 bases between the two germline ends. Germline CDR1 and CDR2: LNHDA and SQIVND (reference sequence). CDR3 size: 12 residues. This CDR3 reads CASSVTDSPLHF. In nucleotides, the CDR3 is TGTGCCAGTAGTGTGACCGACTCACCCCTCCACTTT.

The V and J genes are TRBV7-2 and TRBJ2-5, with D uncertain. CDR3 size: 13 residues. Germline-derived CDR1 and CDR2 are SGHTA and FQGNSA. The V end lost 3 bases, the J end lost 2 bases, and 7 bases lay between the germline ends. In nucleotides, the CDR3 is TGTGCCAGCAGCTTTAGCAGGCAAGAGACCCAGTACTTC. Its translation: CASSFSRQETQYF.

V gene TRBV9 combines with J gene TRBJ1-1, with no clear D. Germline CDR1 is SGDLS and CDR2 is YYNGEE. The ends were cut back, 3 bases at V and 5 bases at J, with 11 bases in the middle. The CDR3 has 13 residues. The CDR3 spells CASSDDLATEAFF. The CDR3 DNA reads TGTGCCAGCAGCGATGACTTAGCTACTGAAGCTTTCTTT.

V and J are TRBV4-1 and TRBJ1-5; perhaps TRBD1 as D (6 bases). The germline V gene has CDR1 MGHRA and CDR2 YSYEKL. V was pared by 3 bases and J by 1 base, with 10 bases between. CDR3 size: 15 residues. The CDR3 protein is CASSQDTGSNQPQHF. In DNA, the CDR3 is TGCGCCAGCAGCCAGGATACAGGGAGCAATCAGCCCCAGCATTTT.

This chain uses TRBV19 with TRBJ1-2; perhaps TRBD1 as D (6 bases). The V and J ends lost 7 bases and 5 bases respectively, with 14 bases between them. CDR1 and CDR2 from the germline V gene are LNHDA and SQIVND (reference sequence). CDR3 length: 13 residues. DNA for the CDR3: TGTGCCAGTACACGGGGGCAGACATATGGCTACACCTTC. This codes for CASTRGQTYGYTF.

The chain combines TRBV19 with TRBJ1-4; no definite D call. From germline, CDR1 is LNHDA and CDR2 SQIVND (reference sequence). The CDR3 length is 14 residues. Trimming removed 4 bases at V and 5 bases at J, with 11 bases between. The chain's CDR3 is CASSSRVGNEKLFF. CDR3 sequence (DNA): TGTGCCAGTAGTAGTAGGGTGGGAAATGAAAAACTGTTTTTT.